This T cell receptor (beta chain) stems from a study of cytomegalovirus exposure and HLA in healthy donors. Regarding the study as a whole: The majority of TCR sequences were rare, yet some public TCRs appeared in many donors. Cytomegalovirus-associated TCR beta chains were listed, numbering 150 to 200. Reports indicated that the classifier achieved high specificity and sensitivity in diagnosing cytomegalovirus status.

This CDR3 region has 16 residues. The V gene's germline CDR1 is SGDLS and CDR2 YYNGEE. Trimming cost V 5 bases and J 1 base, with 16 bases left between them. In regard to this clone: The antigen remains undetermined.

Measured with immunoSEQ multiplex PCR; TCRdb has only the in-frame clones, and not every one. Here the sample spans under 250,000 clones, around nine tenths being singletons. The donors were in the roughly 120-subject validation cohort; that cohort was separate from the roughly 730-subject first cohort. The sample comprised PBMCs. The rearrangement links TRBV9 to TRBJ2-1; D might be TRBD2 (5 bases). The sequence was obtained from a young man in good health and CMV-seronegative. The CDR3 reads CASSPQRKSSYNEQFF. In DNA form, the CDR3 reads TGTGCCAGCAGTCCTCAGCGGAAAAGTTCCTACAATGAGCAGTTCTTC.